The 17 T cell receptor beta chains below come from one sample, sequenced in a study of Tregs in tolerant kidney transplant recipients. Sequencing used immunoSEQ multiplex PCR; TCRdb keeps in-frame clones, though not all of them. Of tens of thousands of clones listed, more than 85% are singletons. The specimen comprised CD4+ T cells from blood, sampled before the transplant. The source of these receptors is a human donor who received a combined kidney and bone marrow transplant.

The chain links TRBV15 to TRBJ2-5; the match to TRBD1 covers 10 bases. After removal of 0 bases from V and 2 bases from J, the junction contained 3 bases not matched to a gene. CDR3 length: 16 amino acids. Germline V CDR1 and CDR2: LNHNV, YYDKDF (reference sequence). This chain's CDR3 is CATSREDRGQQETQYF. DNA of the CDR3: TGTGCCACCAGCAGAGAAGACAGGGGGCAACAAGAGACCCAGTACTTC.

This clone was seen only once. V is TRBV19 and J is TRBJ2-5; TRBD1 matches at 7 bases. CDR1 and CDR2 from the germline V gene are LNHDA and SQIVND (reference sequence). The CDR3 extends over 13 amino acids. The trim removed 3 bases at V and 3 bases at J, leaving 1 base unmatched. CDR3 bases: TGTGCCAGTAGTATCGGGACAGAAGAGACCCAGTACTTC. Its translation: CASSIGTEETQYF.

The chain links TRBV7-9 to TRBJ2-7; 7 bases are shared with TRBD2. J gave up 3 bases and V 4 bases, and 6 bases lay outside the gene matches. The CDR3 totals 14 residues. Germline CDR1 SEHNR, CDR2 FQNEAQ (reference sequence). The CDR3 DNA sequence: TGTGCCAGCAGCTCCCCCCGGGACTACTACGAGCAGTACTTC. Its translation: CASSSPRDYYEQYF.

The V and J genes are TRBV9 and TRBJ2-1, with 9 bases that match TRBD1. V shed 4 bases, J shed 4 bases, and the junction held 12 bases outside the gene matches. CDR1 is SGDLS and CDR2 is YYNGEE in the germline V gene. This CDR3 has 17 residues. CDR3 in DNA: TGTGCCAGCAGCCCTTACCCGGGACAGGGAAGGTACAATGAGCAGTTCTTC. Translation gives CASSPYPGQGRYNEQFF.

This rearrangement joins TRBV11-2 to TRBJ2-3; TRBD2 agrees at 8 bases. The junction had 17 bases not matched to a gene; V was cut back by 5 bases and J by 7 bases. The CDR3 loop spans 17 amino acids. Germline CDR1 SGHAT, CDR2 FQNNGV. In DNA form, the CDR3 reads TGTGCCAGCAGCGACCAGTACCAGCGGGGGCCTCCCTATACGCAGTATTTT. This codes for CASSDQYQRGPPYTQYF. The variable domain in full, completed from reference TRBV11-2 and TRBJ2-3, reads EAGVAQSPRYKIIEKRQSVAFWCNPISGHATLYWYQQILGQGPKLLIQFQNNGVVDDSQLPKDRFSAERLKGVDSTLKIQPAKLEDSAVYLCASSDQYQRGPPYTQYFGPGTRLTVL.

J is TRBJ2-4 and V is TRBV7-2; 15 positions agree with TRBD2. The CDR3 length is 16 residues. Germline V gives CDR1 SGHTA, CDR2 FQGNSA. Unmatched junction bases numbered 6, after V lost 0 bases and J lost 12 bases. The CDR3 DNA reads TGTGCCAGCAGCTTAGCGGGGACTAGCGGGGGGAGGGGTCAGTACTTC. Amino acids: CASSLAGTSGGRGQYF.

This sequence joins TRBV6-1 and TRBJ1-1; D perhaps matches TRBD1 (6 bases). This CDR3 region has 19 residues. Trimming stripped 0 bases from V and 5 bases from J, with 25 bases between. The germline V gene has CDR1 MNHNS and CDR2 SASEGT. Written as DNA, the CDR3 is TGTGCCAGCAGTGAAGCGCTTTATCCCGGGAAACAGGGCGGGACTGAAGCTTTCTTT. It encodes CASSEALYPGKQGGTEAFF.

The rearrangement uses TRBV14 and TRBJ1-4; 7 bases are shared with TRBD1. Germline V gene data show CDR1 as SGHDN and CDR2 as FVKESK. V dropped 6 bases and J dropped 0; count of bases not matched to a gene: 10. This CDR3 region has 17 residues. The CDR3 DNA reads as TGTGCCAGCAGTCGGGACAGAGGATATGCAACTAATGAAAAACTGTTTTTT. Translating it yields CASSRDRGYATNEKLFF.

The CDR3 region has the DNA TGTGCCAGCAGTTATCCTTTTACCTACGAGCAGTACTTC. Amino acid sequence: CASSYPFTYEQYF. The chain combines TRBV6-9 with TRBJ2-7; D gene unclear. This CDR3 region has 13 residues. From germline, CDR1 is MNHGY and CDR2 SVAAGI. Trimming took off 2 bases at V and 2 bases at J, with 7 bases between the two ends.

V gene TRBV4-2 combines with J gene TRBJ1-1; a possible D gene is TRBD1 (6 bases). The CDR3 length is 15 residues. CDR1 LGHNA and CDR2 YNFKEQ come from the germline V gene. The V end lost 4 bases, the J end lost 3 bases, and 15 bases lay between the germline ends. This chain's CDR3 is CASSRNTGRDTEAFF. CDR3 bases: TGTGCCAGCAGCCGGAATACAGGGAGGGACACTGAAGCTTTCTTT.

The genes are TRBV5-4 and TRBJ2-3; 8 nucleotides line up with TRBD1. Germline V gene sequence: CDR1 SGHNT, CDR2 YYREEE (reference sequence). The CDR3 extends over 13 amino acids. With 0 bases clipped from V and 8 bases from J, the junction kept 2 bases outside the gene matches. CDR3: CASSLEGQATQYF. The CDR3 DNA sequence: TGTGCCAGCAGCTTGGAGGGACAGGCTACGCAGTATTTT. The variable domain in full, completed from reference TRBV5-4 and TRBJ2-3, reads ETGVTQSPTHLIKTRGQQVTLRCSSQSGHNTVSWYQQALGQGPQFIFQYYREEENGRGNFPPRFSGLQFPNYSSELNVNALELDDSALYLCASSLEGQATQYFGPGTRLTVL.

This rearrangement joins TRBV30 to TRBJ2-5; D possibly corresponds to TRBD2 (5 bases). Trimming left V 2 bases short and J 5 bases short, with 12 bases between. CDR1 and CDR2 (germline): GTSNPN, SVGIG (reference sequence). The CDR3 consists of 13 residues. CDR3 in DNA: TGTGCCTGGAGTCGTGGAGGATGGGAGACCCAGTACTTC. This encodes CAWSRGGWETQYF.

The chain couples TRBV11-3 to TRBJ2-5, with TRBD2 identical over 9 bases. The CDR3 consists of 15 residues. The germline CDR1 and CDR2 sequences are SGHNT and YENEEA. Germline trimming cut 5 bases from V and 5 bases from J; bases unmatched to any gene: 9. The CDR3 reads CASSPWTSEGETQYF. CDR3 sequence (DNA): TGTGCCAGCAGCCCCTGGACTAGCGAGGGGGAGACCCAGTACTTC.

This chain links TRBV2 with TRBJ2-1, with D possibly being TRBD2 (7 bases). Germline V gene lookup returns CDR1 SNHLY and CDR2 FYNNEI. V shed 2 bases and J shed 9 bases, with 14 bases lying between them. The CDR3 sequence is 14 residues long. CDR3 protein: CASSERGGGGEQFF. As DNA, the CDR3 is TGTGCCAGCAGTGAAAGGGGGGGCGGGGGTGAGCAGTTCTTC.

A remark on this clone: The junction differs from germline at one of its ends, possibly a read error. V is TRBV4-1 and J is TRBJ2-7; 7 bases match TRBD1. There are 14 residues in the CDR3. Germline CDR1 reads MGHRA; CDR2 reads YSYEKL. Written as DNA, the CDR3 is TGCGCCAGCAGCCAGGTCTCGGGACAGTACGGGCAGTACTTC. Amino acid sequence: CASSQVSGQYGQYF.

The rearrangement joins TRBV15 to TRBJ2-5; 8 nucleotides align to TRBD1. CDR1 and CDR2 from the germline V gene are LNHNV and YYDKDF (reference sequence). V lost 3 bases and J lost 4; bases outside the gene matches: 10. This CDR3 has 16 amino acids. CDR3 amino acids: CATSRGDRSSLETQYF. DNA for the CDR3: TGTGCCACCAGCAGGGGGGACAGGTCATCTCTAGAGACCCAGTACTTC.

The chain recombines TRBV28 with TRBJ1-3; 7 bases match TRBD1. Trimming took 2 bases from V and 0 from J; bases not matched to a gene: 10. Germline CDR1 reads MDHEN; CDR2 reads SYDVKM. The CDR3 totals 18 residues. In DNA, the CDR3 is TGTGCCAGCAGTTTAGGGGCCCCCAGGGGGTCCTCTGGAAACACCATATATTTT. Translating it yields CASSLGAPRGSSGNTIYF.